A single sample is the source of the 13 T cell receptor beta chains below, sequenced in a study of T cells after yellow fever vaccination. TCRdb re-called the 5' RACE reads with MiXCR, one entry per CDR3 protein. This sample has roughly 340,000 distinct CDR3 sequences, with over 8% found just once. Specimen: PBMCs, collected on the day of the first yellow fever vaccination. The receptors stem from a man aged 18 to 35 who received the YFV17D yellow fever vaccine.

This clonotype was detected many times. CDR3 DNA sequence: TGCGCCAGCAGCCCCTGGACAGGAGGTGAGCAGTACTTC. As protein: CASSPWTGGEQYF. The rearrangement joins TRBV5-1 to TRBJ2-7, with 7 bases matching TRBD1. V was pared by 4 bases and J by 7 bases, with 8 bases of the junction left unmatched. CDR3 size: 13 residues. CDR1 is SGHRS and CDR2 is YFSETQ in the germline V gene. The full variable domain, its missing parts supplied by reference TRBV5-1 and TRBJ2-7, is KAGVTQTPRYLIKTRGQQVTLSCSPISGHRSVSWYQQTPGQGLQFLFEYFSETQRNKGNFPGRFSGRQFSNSRSEMNVSTLELGDSALYLCASSPWTGGEQYFGPGTRLTVT.

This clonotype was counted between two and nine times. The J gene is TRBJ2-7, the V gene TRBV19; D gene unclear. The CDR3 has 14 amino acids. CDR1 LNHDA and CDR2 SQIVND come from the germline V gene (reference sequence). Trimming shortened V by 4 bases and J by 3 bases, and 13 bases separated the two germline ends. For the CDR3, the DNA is TGTGCCAGTAGTAGGTCACAGAGAAGCTACGAGCAGTACTTC. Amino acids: CASSRSQRSYEQYF.

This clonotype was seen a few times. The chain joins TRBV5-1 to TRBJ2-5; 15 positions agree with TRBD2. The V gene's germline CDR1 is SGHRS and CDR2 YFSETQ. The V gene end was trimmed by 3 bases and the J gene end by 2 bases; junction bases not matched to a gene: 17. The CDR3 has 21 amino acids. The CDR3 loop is CASSSRGLGTSGGLDQETQYF. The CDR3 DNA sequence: TGCGCCAGCAGCTCCAGGGGTCTCGGGACTAGCGGGGGGCTTGATCAAGAGACCCAGTACTTC. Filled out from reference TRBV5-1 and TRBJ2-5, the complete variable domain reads KAGVTQTPRYLIKTRGQQVTLSCSPISGHRSVSWYQQTPGQGLQFLFEYFSETQRNKGNFPGRFSGRQFSNSRSEMNVSTLELGDSALYLCASSSRGLGTSGGLDQETQYFGPGTRLLVL.

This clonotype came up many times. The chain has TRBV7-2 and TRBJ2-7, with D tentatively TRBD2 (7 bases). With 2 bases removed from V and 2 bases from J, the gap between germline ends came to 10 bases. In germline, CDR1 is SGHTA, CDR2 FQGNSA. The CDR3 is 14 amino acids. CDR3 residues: CASSLSGGPYEQYV. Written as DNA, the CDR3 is TGTGCCAGCAGCTTATCGGGGGGCCCCTACGAGCAGTACGTC.

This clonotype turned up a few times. As DNA, the CDR3 is TGTGCCAGCAGCTTACCGGGACTAGCGGGGGGCTTCACCAATCACAATGAGCAGTTCTTC. Its protein is CASSLPGLAGGFTNHNEQFF. The V and J genes are TRBV7-2 and TRBJ2-1; TRBD2 aligns across 15 bases. The V and J ends lost 2 bases and 5 bases, in that order; junction bases with no gene match: 13. The germline CDR1 and CDR2 sequences are SGHTA and FQGNSA. The CDR3 covers 20 residues. The variable domain in full, with the rest retrieved from reference TRBV7-2 and TRBJ2-1, is GAGVSQSPSNKVTEKGKDVELRCDPISGHTALYWYRQSLGQGLEFLIYFQGNSAPDKSGLPSDRFSAERTGGSVSTLTIQRTQQEDSAVYLCASSLPGLAGGFTNHNEQFFGPGTRLTVL.

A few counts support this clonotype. The CDR3 loop is CASKGLTGTNNEQFF. In nucleotides, the CDR3 is TGTGCCAGCAAAGGGTTAACGGGGACTAACAATGAGCAGTTCTTC. V usage is TRBV2 and J usage is TRBJ2-1; 7 bases agree with TRBD2. The CDR3 length is 15 residues. Germline CDR1 reads SNHLY; CDR2 reads FYNNEI. V dropped 7 bases and J dropped 5; count of bases not matched to a gene: 11.

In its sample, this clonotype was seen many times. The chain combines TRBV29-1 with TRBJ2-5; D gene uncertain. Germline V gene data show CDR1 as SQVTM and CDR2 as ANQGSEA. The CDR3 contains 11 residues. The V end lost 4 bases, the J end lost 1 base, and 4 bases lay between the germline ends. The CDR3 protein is CSVGLQETQYF. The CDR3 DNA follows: TGCAGCGTTGGCCTCCAAGAGACCCAGTACTTC. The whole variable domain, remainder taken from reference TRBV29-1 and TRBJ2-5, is SAVISQKPSRDICQRGTSLTIQCQVDSQVTMMFWYRQQPGQSLTLIATANQGSEATYESGFVIDKFPISRPNLTFSTLTVSNMSPEDSSIYLCSVGLQETQYFGPGTRLLVL.

CDR3 protein: CSVAFSGTGDEQYF. For the CDR3, the DNA is TGCAGCGTTGCTTTCAGCGGGACAGGGGACGAGCAGTACTTC. The chain carries TRBV29-1 and TRBJ2-7, with 10 bases that match TRBD1. Germline assignment: CDR1 SQVTM and CDR2 ANQGSEA. V dropped 4 bases and J dropped 5; count of bases not matched to a gene: 8. The CDR3 is 14 residues long.

This chain's CDR3 is CAIRQGQGAYNEQFF. The CDR3 DNA follows: TGTGCCATCAGACAGGGACAGGGGGCCTACAATGAGCAGTTCTTC. This chain links TRBV10-3 with TRBJ2-1; TRBD1 matches 11 bases. The CDR3 is 15 amino acids. J gave up 2 bases and V 6 bases, and 3 bases lay outside the gene matches. In germline, CDR1 is ENHRY, CDR2 SYGVKD.

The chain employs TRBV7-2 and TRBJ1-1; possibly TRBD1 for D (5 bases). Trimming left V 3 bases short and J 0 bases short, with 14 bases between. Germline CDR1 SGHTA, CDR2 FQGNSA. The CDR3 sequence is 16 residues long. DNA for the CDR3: TGTGCCAGCAGCTTCACCGGGACGGGCATGAACACTGAAGCTTTCTTT. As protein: CASSFTGTGMNTEAFF. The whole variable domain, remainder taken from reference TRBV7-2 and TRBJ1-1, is GAGVSQSPSNKVTEKGKDVELRCDPISGHTALYWYRQSLGQGLEFLIYFQGNSAPDKSGLPSDRFSAERTGGSVSTLTIQRTQQEDSAVYLCASSFTGTGMNTEAFFGQGTRLTVV.

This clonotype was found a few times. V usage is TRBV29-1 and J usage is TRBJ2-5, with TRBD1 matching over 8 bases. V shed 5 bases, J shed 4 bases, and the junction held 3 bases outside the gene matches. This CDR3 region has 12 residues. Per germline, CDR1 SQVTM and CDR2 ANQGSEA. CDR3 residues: CSVTGQGETQYF. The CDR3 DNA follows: TGCAGCGTTACCGGACAGGGAGAGACCCAGTACTTC.

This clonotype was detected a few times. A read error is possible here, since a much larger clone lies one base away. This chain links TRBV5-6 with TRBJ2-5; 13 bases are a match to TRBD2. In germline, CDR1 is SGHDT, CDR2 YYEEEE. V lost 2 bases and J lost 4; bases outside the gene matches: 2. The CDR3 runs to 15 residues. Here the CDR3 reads CASSLLAGGVETQYF. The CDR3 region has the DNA TGTGCCAGCAGCTTACTAGCGGGGGGGGTAGAGACCCAGTACTTC.

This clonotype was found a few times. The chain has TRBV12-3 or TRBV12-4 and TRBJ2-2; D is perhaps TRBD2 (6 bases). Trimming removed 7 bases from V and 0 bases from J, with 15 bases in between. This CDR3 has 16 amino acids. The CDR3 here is CASTRRGPPNTGELFF. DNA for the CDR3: TGTGCCAGCACCCGGAGGGGACCCCCGAACACCGGGGAGCTGTTTTTT.